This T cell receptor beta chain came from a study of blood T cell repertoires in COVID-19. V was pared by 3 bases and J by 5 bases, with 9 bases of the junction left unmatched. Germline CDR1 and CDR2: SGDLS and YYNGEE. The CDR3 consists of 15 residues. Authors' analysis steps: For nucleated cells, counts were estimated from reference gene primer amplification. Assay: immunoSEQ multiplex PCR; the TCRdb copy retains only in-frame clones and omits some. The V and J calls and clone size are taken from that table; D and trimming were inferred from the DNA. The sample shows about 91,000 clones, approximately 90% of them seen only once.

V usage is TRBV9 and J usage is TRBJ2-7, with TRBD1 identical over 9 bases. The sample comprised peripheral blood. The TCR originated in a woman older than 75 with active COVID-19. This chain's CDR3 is CASSAGRTGEDEQYF. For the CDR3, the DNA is TGTGCCAGCAGCGCGGGGAGGACAGGGGAAGACGAGCAGTACTTC.